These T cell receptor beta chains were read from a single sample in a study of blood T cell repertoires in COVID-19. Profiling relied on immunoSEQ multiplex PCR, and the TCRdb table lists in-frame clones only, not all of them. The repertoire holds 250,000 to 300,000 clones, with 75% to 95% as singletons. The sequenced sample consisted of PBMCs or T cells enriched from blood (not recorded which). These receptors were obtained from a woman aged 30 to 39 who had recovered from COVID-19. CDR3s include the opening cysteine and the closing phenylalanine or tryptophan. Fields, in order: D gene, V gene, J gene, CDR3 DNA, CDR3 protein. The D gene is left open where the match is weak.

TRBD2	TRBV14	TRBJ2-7	TGTGCCAGCAGCCAAGCCTGGGGGAGGGCCAACGAGCAGTACTTC	CASSQAWGRANEQYF
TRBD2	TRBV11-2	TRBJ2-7	TGTGCCAGCAGCTTAGATACTGTAGGGACTAGCGTTTACGAGCAGTACTTC	CASSLDTVGTSVYEQYF
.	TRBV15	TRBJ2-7	TGTGCCACCAGCAACCGGGACTTACATTACGAGCAGTACTTC	CATSNRDLHYEQYF
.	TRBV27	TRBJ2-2	TGTGCCAGCAGTTTAGAGGTCGGGAGGAACACCGGGGAGCTGTTTTTT	CASSLEVGRNTGELFF
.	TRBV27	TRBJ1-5	TGTGCCAGCAGTTTCAGGGACAATCAGCCCCAGCATTTT	CASSFRDNQPQHF
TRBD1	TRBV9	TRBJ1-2	TGTGCCAGCAGCGTAGAGGGGGCGCAGGACTATGGCTACACCTTC	CASSVEGAQDYGYTF
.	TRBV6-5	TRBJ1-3	TGTGCCAGCAGTTCTGCGTTCCGAGGAAACACCATATATTTT	CASSSAFRGNTIYF
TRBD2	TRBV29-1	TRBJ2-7	TGCAGCGTTTTGGGGGTAGCGGGAGTTCCCTCCTACGAGCAGTACTTC	CSVLGVAGVPSYEQYF
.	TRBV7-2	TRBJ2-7	TGTGCCAGCAGCCCAGGGGGGACGGGAGCCTACGAGCAGTACTTC	CASSPGGTGAYEQYF
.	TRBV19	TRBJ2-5	TGTGCCACCCTAGACAGTAAAGAGACCCAGTACTTC	CATLDSKETQYF